This record covers a single T cell receptor beta chain. CDR1 and CDR2 from the germline V gene are LNHNV and YYDKDF (reference sequence). CDR3 length equals 15 residues. J gave up 1 base and V 7 bases, and 10 bases lay outside the gene matches. These data are taken from a study of blood T cell repertoires in COVID-19. The overall study: The United States, Italy and Spain provided the acute and convalescent COVID-19 samples. PBMCs, B-cell-depleted T cells, or T cells were the source of the cDNA or gDNA that made up the material.

Original data processing: Reference gene primer amplification gave estimated nucleated cell counts. Sequencing used immunoSEQ multiplex PCR; TCRdb keeps in-frame clones, though not all of them. D and trimming were read from the DNA, whereas the V and J calls and clone size are those reported in that table. The sample lists roughly 90,000 clones, roughly 88% seen once, with over 10% in the top ten. This sequence originates from a human donor in a cohort sampled during active COVID-19. This chain uses TRBV15 with TRBJ2-7; TRBD1 matches at 7 bases. The sample comprised peripheral blood. In nucleotides, the CDR3 is TGTGCCACCAAGACCGGGACAGAACTGTCCTACGAGCAGTACTTC. Amino acid sequence: CATKTGTELSYEQYF. Using reference TRBV15 and TRBJ2-7 for the parts outside the CDR3, the full variable domain is DAMVIQNPRYQVTQFGKPVTLSCSQTLNHNVMYWYQQKSSQAPKLLFHYYDKDFNNEADTPDNFQSRRPNTSFCFLDIRSPGLGDTAMYLCATKTGTELSYEQYFGPGTRLTVT.